Many counts were recorded for the clone carrying this T cell receptor beta chain. No antigen is known for it. This entry belongs to a study of CD8 T cells in ankylosing spondylitis. TCRdb analysed the 5' RACE reads with MiXCR anew, one entry per CDR3 protein. The top ten hold about 3% of the sample, which has under 300,000 distinct CDR3 sequences, roughly a tenth seen once. Study-wide results and caveats: Enrichment of disease-linked clones was reportedly significant in matched ankylosing spondylitis synovial fluid. Eight highly homologous variants formed a TCR beta motif that appeared characteristic of ankylosing spondylitis blood. In peripheral blood, disease-linked CD8+ clones occurred at relatively low frequencies.

The sequenced sample consisted of blood, either unsorted or a sorted T cell fraction (not recorded which). The source of this sequence is a male donor with ankylosing spondylitis or in good health (not recorded which).

CDR3: CASSLPGGPRHEQYF. In DNA, the CDR3 is TGTGCCAGCAGCTTACCGGGAGGGCCGAGACACGAGCAGTACTTC. This rearrangement joins TRBV7-9 to TRBJ2-7; the match to TRBD2 covers 8 bases. Trimming at V came to 2 bases and at J to 5 bases, leaving 8 bases not matched to a gene. The CDR3 totals 15 residues. Per germline, CDR1 SEHNR and CDR2 FQNEAQ (reference sequence).